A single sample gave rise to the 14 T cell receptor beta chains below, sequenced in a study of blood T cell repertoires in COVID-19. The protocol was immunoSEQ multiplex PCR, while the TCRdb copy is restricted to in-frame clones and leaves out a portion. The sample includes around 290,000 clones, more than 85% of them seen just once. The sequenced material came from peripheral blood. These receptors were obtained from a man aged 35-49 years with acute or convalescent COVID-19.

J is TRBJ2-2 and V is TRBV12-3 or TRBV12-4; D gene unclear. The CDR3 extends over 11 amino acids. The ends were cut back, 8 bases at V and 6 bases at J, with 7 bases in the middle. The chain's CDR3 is CASGRAGELFF. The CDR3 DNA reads TGTGCCAGCGGTCGGGCCGGGGAGCTGTTTTTT.

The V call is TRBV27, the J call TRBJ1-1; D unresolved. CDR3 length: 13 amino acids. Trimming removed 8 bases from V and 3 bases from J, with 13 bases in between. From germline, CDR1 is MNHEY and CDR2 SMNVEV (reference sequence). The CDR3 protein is CASGSGRHTEAFF. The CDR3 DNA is TGTGCCAGCGGATCGGGGAGGCACACTGAAGCTTTCTTT.

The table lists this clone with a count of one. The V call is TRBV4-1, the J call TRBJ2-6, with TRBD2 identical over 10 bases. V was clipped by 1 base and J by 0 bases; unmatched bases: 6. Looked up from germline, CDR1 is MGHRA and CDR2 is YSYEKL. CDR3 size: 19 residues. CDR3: CASSQVLAGAPSGANVLTF. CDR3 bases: TGCGCCAGCAGCCAAGTCCTAGCGGGGGCCCCCTCTGGGGCCAACGTCCTGACTTTC.

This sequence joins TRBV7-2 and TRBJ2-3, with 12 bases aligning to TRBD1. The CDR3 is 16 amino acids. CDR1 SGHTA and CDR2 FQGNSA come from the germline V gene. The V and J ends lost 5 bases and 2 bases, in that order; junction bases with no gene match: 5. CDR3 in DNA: TGTGCCAGCAGCCGGGCGGGACAGGGGGCCACAGATACGCAGTATTTT. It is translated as CASSRAGQGATDTQYF.

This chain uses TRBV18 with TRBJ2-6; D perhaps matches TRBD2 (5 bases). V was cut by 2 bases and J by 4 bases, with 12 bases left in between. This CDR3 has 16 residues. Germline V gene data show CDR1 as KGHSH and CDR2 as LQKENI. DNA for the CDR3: TGTGCCAGCTCACCAAATAGAGGGTCCGGGGCCAACGTCCTGACTTTC. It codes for CASSPNRGSGANVLTF.

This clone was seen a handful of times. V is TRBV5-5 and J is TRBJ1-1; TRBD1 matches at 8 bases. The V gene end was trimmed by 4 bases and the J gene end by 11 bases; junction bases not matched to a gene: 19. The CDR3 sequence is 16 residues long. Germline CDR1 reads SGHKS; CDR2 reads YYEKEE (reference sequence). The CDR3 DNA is TGTGCCAGCAGCCGCCGGCCGGGACAGGCCATGACCGAGGCTTTCTTT. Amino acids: CASSRRPGQAMTEAFF.

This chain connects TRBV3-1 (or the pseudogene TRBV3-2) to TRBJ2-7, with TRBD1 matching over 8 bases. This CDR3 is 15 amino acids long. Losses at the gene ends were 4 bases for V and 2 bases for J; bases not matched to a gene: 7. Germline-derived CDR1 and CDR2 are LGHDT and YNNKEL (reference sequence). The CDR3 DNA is TGTGCCAGCAGCCTCCGGACAGGGAGCGCCTACGAGCAGTACTTC. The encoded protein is CASSLRTGSAYEQYF.

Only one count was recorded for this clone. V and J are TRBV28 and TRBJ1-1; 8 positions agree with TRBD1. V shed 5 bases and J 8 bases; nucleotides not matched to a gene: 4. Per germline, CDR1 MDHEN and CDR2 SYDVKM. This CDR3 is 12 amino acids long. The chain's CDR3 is CASSLRTGEAFF. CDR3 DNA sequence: TGTGCCAGCAGTCTCCGGACAGGGGAAGCTTTCTTT.

DNA for the CDR3: TGCAGCGTTGCGGGGACAGCGAATGAAAAACTGTTTTTT. Translating gives CSVAGTANEKLFF. The chain links TRBV29-1 to TRBJ1-4; 7 bases map to TRBD1. The J segment lost 5 bases and the V segment lost 4 bases, leaving 4 bases of the junction unmatched. The germline CDR1 and CDR2 sequences are SQVTM and ANQGSEA. CDR3 length: 13 amino acids.

The CDR3 protein is CASSLALSGTYEQYF. As DNA, the CDR3 is TGTGCCAGCAGCTTGGCCTTGTCAGGGACTTACGAGCAGTACTTC. The gene calls are TRBV5-4 and TRBJ2-7, with D perhaps TRBD2 (6 bases). V was cut by 0 bases and J by 4 bases, with 14 bases left in between. CDR3 length equals 15 residues. The germline V gene encodes CDR1 SGHNT and CDR2 YYREEE (reference sequence).

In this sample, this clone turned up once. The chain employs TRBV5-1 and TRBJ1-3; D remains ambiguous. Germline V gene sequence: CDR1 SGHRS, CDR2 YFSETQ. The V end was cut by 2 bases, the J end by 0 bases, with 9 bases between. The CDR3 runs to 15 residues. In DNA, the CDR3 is TGCGCCAGCAGCTTAACGGGAACCTCTGGAAACACCATATATTTT. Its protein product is CASSLTGTSGNTIYF.

The CDR3 sequence: CASSPRTGGTNTGELFF. The CDR3 DNA follows: TGTGCCAGCAGCCCCCGGACAGGGGGCACGAACACCGGGGAGCTGTTTTTT. The chain has TRBV9 and TRBJ2-2, with TRBD1 matching over 11 bases. V shed 4 bases and J 0 bases; nucleotides not matched to a gene: 5. Germline CDR1 reads SGDLS; CDR2 reads YYNGEE. The CDR3 is 17 residues long.

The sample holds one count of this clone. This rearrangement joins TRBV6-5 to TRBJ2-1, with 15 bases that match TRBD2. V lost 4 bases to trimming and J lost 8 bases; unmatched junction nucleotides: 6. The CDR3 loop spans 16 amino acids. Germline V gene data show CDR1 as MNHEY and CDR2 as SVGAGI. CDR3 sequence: CASSSWTSGGADEQFF. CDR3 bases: TGTGCCAGCAGTTCCTGGACTAGCGGGGGGGCGGATGAGCAGTTCTTC.

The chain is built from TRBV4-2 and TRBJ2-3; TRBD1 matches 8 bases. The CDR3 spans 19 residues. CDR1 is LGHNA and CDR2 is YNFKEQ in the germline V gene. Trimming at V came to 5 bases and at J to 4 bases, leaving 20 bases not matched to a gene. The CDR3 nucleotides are TGTGCCAGCAGCGCCTTGTTTCCTTCAGGGGGCGCAGAAGCAGATACGCAGTATTTT. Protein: CASSALFPSGGAEADTQYF.